The clone carrying this TCR beta chain was found once. The antigen is not known. This sample is part of a study of cytomegalovirus exposure and HLA in healthy donors. The length of the CDR3 is 14 residues. CDR1 SGDLS and CDR2 YYNGEE come from the germline V gene. The V segment lost 3 bases and the J segment 8 bases; nucleotides outside the gene matches: 7. Whole-study findings and limits: Researchers catalogued around 150 TCR beta chains as cytomegalovirus-associated.

The table came from immunoSEQ multiplex PCR; TCRdb's copy has only in-frame clones and leaves some out. The table lists about 72,000 clones, about 95% of them singletons, with about 2.1% in the top ten. The material sequenced was PBMCs. This sequence joins TRBV9 and TRBJ1-2; TRBD1 matches at 10 bases. This sequence originates from a woman younger than 30 in good health and CMV-seropositive. CDR3 DNA sequence: TGTGCCAGCAGCGCGAGACAGGGGGCGCTGGGCTACACCTTC. It translates to CASSARQGALGYTF.